The rows below give T cell receptor beta chains drawn from one sample of a study of T cells expressing NK-cell markers. TCRdb reprocessed the 5' RACE reads and reports one entry per CDR3 protein, with no DNA. The sample data list 400,000 to 550,000 distinct CDR3 sequences. Material: blood T cells: a sorted CD56 or NKG2C T cell subset, CD4+ or CD8+ T cells, or bulk PBMC T cells (not recorded which). The receptors come from a woman between 18 and 70 years old in good health. Both conserved end residues are part of each CDR3. Fields, in order: V gene, J gene, CDR3 protein.

TRBV5-4,TRBJ2-1,CASSRQGNNEQFF
TRBV29-1,TRBJ2-7,CSYLAQGSYEQYF
TRBV28,TRBJ2-2,CASSPRRLAGDTGELFF
TRBV19,TRBJ1-5,CATSWGHYNQPQHF
TRBV27,TRBJ1-1,CASRTGQGRAFF
TRBV29-1,TRBJ1-1,CSVGQEHLNTEAFF
TRBV10-3,TRBJ2-3,CAIQEGETDTQYF
TRBV20-1,TRBJ2-7,CSARDGIGEQYF
TRBV6-5,TRBJ1-2,CASSSTGGVRGYTF
TRBV10-1,TRBJ2-3,CASSDGGSSDTQYF
TRBV7-2,TRBJ2-1,CASSLGQAQEQFF
TRBV29-1,TRBJ2-5,CSAWRGLVTQETQYF
TRBV21-1,TRBJ1-2,CASRLTGGGYGYTF
TRBV3-1,TRBJ2-7,CASSHGLGQDEQYF
TRBV28,TRBJ2-1,CASSFGTSGPREQFF
TRBV6-4,TRBJ2-3,CASSRLAGDTDTQYF
TRBV7-9,TRBJ2-2,CASSAGLAGLTGELFF
TRBV11-2,TRBJ1-6,CASSLQRTNSPLHF
TRBV4-3,TRBJ2-3,CASSQDMAAGGTDTQYF
TRBV6-6,TRBJ2-3,CASSPDRDTQYF
TRBV27,TRBJ2-1,CASSSLTRSSYNEQFF
TRBV15,TRBJ2-1,CATSRDPGAGAGGRNEQFF